The 9 T cell receptor beta chains presented below share a single source sample, sequenced in a study of shared clonotypes between healthy human individuals. Method: immunoSEQ multiplex PCR; TCRdb's copy keeps in-frame clones and lacks some. The sample includes about 1.1 million clones, 78% of them seen just once. Sequences were obtained from memory CD4+ T cells from PBMCs. Regarding subset: CD45RA-negative fraction. The source is a man younger than 35 in good health. Some clones in this sample may be carry-over from other donors' samples.

In its sample, this clone was seen once. The CDR3 coding sequence is TGCGCCAGCAGCCAAGATTACCGGGGGAACTATGGCTACACCTTC. Translated: CASSQDYRGNYGYTF. V usage is TRBV4-3 and J usage is TRBJ1-2; tentatively, D is TRBD1 (5 bases). CDR1 and CDR2 (germline): LGHNA, YSLEER. This CDR3 region has 15 residues. Deletions cut 0 bases from V and 2 bases from J, with 10 bases between.

V and J are TRBV7-2 and TRBJ2-3, with 7 bases matching TRBD2. Germline values: CDR1 SGHTA, CDR2 FQGNSA. The length of the CDR3 is 14 residues. V shed 1 base and J 5 bases; nucleotides not matched to a gene: 3. CDR3 region: CASSLGTRLDTQYF. CDR3 in DNA: TGTGCCAGCAGCTTAGGGACTAGGTTAGATACGCAGTATTTT.

J is TRBJ2-3 and V is TRBV5-1; 8 bases are shared with TRBD2. Unmatched junction bases numbered 4, after V lost 0 bases and J lost 7 bases. Germline assignment: CDR1 SGHRS and CDR2 YFSETQ. The CDR3 runs to 14 residues. In DNA, the CDR3 is TGCGCCAGCAGCTTGGAGGTAGCGGGACATACGCAGTATTTT. Translation: CASSLEVAGHTQYF.

Turning to this clone: This likely stems from a read error, as it lies one base from a far larger clone. Additional DNA sequences in this sample encode the identical CDR3. The CDR3 DNA is TGTGCCAGCAGTAAACCGGGGCAGGGTGGGGCTGAAGCTTTCTTT. As protein: CASSKPGQGGAEAFF. The chain combines TRBV2 with TRBJ1-1, with D possibly TRBD1 on 5 matching bases. Germline values: CDR1 SNHLY, CDR2 FYNNEI. This CDR3 comprises 15 residues. Trimming stripped 5 bases from V and 6 bases from J, with 19 bases between.

The chain employs TRBV5-1 and TRBJ2-3; possible D gene TRBD2, 5 bases. The CDR3 is 17 amino acids. The V end was cut by 0 bases, the J end by 0 bases, with 14 bases between. CDR1 and CDR2 from the germline V gene are SGHRS and YFSETQ. This chain's CDR3 is CASSLALAGFSTDTQYF. The CDR3, as DNA: TGCGCCAGCAGCTTGGCCCTAGCAGGCTTTAGCACAGATACGCAGTATTTT.

On this clone: This specimen includes other DNA sequences encoding the same CDR3. This sequence joins TRBV7-9 and TRBJ2-7, with D perhaps assigned TRBD1 or TRBD2 (7 bases each). Trimming removed 1 base from V and 4 bases from J, with 11 bases in between. Germline V CDR1 and CDR2: SEHNR, FQNEAQ (reference sequence). This CDR3 spans 14 amino acids. DNA for the CDR3: TGTGCCAGCAGCTTAGGCCAGGGGGGGTACGAGCAGTACTTC. It translates to CASSLGQGGYEQYF.

The chain joins TRBV28 to TRBJ2-7; D is perhaps TRBD2 (5 bases). The V and J ends lost 6 bases and 5 bases respectively, with 20 bases between them. The CDR3 has 15 amino acids. The germline gives CDR1 MDHEN, CDR2 SYDVKM. CDR3 DNA sequence: TGTGCCAGCAGCACCGTCGGGATTTCCTCTAACGAGCAGTACTTC. The encoded protein is CASSTVGISSNEQYF.

In this sample, this clone turned up a few times. The sample has other DNA sequences that encode this CDR3 too. This chain connects TRBV6-1 to TRBJ1-1, with a weak D call TRBD1 (6 bases). The CDR3 has 14 residues. V gave up 6 bases and J gave up 0 bases, with 11 bases separating them. The germline gives CDR1 MNHNS, CDR2 SASEGT. In DNA, the CDR3 is TGTGCCAGCAGCGGTGGACAGCTGAACACTGAAGCTTTCTTT. Translation gives CASSGGQLNTEAFF.

This sequence joins TRBV27 and TRBJ2-1; 10 bases are shared with TRBD2. The CDR3 totals 15 residues. J gave up 2 bases and V 8 bases, and 6 bases lay outside the gene matches. The germline V gene encodes CDR1 MNHEY and CDR2 SMNVEV (reference sequence). CDR3 bases: TGTGCCAGCGCCCTAGCGGGAGTGACCTACAATGAGCAGTTCTTC. This sequence encodes CASALAGVTYNEQFF.